The subject of this entry is one T cell receptor beta chain. As yet, its antigen is unknown. Clones were sequenced by immunoSEQ multiplex PCR, and TCRdb holds only the in-frame ones, with some missing. The table records fewer than 800,000 clones, about 91% of them present only once. The source of the sample is a study of shared clonotypes between healthy human individuals. Study as a whole: Per donor, CD8 memory used one plate, CD8 naive used two, CD4 memory used three and CD4 naive used three.

CDR1 is SNHLY and CDR2 is FYNNEI in the germline V gene. V lost 1 base to trimming and J lost 0 bases; unmatched junction nucleotides: 12. This CDR3 is 19 amino acids long. Study-wide results and caveats: Shared clonotypes: 4.5% to 5% naive CD4, 3% to 3.5% naive CD8, about 2.5% memory CD4, more than 0.3% memory CD8.

As defined, naive CD8 cells were CD45RO-negative and positively selected for CCR7, with terminally differentiated effector memory CD45RA+ cells excluded. This sequence joins TRBV2 and TRBJ1-5; 7 bases line up with TRBD1. This receptor was identified in a man aged 25-45 years in good health. What was sequenced was naive CD8+ T cells sorted from blood. CDR3 nucleotide sequence: TGTGCCAGCAGTGAAGAATCAGGGAGAGGGGGCTATAGCAATCAGCCCCAGCATTTT. Translated, it gives CASSEESGRGGYSNQPQHF.